The next 16 T cell receptor beta chains were all read from a single sample in a study of T cells in localized non-small cell lung cancer. Sequencing was performed with immunoSEQ multiplex PCR; in TCRdb, only in-frame clones are kept and a portion is missing. Of about 53,000 clones in the sample, roughly 83% are singletons; the top ten hold approximately 17%. The source was peripheral blood mononuclear cells, collected before any cancer treatment. The receptors originated from a man aged 40 to 75 with stage III lung adenocarcinoma.

The chain employs TRBV19 and TRBJ2-3, with unresolved D. The V gene lost 4 bases and the J gene lost 3 bases, with 2 bases spanning the gap. CDR1 is LNHDA and CDR2 is SQIVND in the germline V gene (reference sequence). The CDR3 totals 11 residues. CDR3 nucleotides: TGTGCCAGTAGTAGGACAGATACGCAGTATTTT. Protein: CASSRTDTQYF.

This chain links TRBV6-1 with TRBJ2-5; tentatively, D is TRBD1 (6 bases). The CDR3 extends over 13 amino acids. CDR1 MNHNS and CDR2 SASEGT come from the germline V gene. Trimming removed 5 bases from V and 4 bases from J, with 11 bases in between. The CDR3 region is CASSLPDRETQYF. In DNA form, the CDR3 reads TGTGCCAGCAGTTTACCGGACAGAGAGACCCAGTACTTC.

This clone was recorded once. This chain connects TRBV28 to TRBJ1-2; D gene ambiguous. The length of the CDR3 is 12 residues. The V gene lost 7 bases and the J gene lost 5 bases, with 11 bases spanning the gap. CDR1 MDHEN and CDR2 SYDVKM come from the germline V gene. The CDR3 here is CASTSPGYGYTF. In DNA form, the CDR3 reads TGTGCCAGCACATCACCGGGGTATGGCTACACCTTC.

This clone was counted between two and nine times. The chain carries TRBV7-9 and TRBJ1-1; D not resolved. The CDR3 covers 12 residues. From germline, CDR1 is SEHNR and CDR2 FQNEAQ (reference sequence). V lost 5 bases and J lost 1, with 5 bases in between. The CDR3 DNA sequence: TGTGCCAGCAGCCCGACGAACACTGAAGCTTTCTTT. Its protein is CASSPTNTEAFF.

This clone was seen a single time. The chain uses TRBV5-1 and TRBJ2-1; D is ambiguous. V shed 5 bases and J shed 5 bases, with 5 bases lying between them. This CDR3 contains 11 residues. CDR1 and CDR2 (germline): SGHRS, YFSETQ. CDR3: CASSADNEQFF. CDR3 bases: TGCGCCAGCAGTGCAGACAATGAGCAGTTCTTC.

The rearrangement links TRBV25-1 to TRBJ2-1; 8 nucleotides match TRBD1. CDR1 and CDR2 (germline): MGHDK, SYGVNS. The V segment lost 10 bases and the J segment 7 bases; nucleotides outside the gene matches: 12. The CDR3 has 14 residues. CDR3 in DNA: TGTGCCACCGATTGGACAGGGAAGGGGAATGAGCAGTTCTTC. This translates into CATDWTGKGNEQFF.

The DNA for the CDR3 is TGTGCCAGCAGCTCCCTCGCCGGGGGACAGGGAAGAACCAGCTACTACAATGAGCAGTTCTTC. Translating gives CASSSLAGGQGRTSYYNEQFF. The V gene is TRBV13, the J gene TRBJ2-1; 9 positions match TRBD1. This CDR3 spans 21 amino acids. Germline CDR1 PRHDT, CDR2 FYEKMQ (reference sequence). The trim removed 4 bases at V and 3 bases at J, leaving 22 bases unmatched.

This chain uses TRBV2 with TRBJ2-7, with D maybe TRBD1 (6 bases). From germline, CDR1 is SNHLY and CDR2 FYNNEI. Between the trimmed V and J ends, which lost 1 base and 1 base, there was a span of 11 bases. The CDR3 sequence is 15 residues long. The CDR3 nucleotides read TGTGCCAGCAGTGAAGTCGGGGACACATCCTACGAGCAGTACTTC. Translation: CASSEVGDTSYEQYF.

The chain combines TRBV9 with TRBJ2-1, with 9 nucleotides matching TRBD2. The CDR3 runs to 15 residues. V shed 2 bases, J shed 2 bases, and the junction held 2 bases outside the gene matches. Germline CDR1 and CDR2: SGDLS and YYNGEE. CDR3 in DNA: TGTGCCAGCAGCGTGGGACTAGCAACCTACAATGAGCAGTTCTTC. Protein sequence: CASSVGLATYNEQFF.

The CDR3 sequence: CASSEYGNYGYTF. The CDR3 DNA follows: TGTGCCAGCAGTGAGTACGGCAACTATGGCTACACCTTC. The chain links TRBV2 to TRBJ1-2; D ambiguous. V was cut by 3 bases and J by 2 bases, with 7 bases left in between. CDR3 length: 13 residues. Germline CDR1 is SNHLY and CDR2 is FYNNEI.

The chain joins TRBV18 to TRBJ1-1, with unresolved D. The CDR3 consists of 15 residues. CDR1 is KGHSH, CDR2 LQKENI, per germline. The V end lost 6 bases, the J end lost 0 bases, and 14 bases lay between the germline ends. The CDR3 here is CASSPPTSMNTEAFF. CDR3 DNA sequence: TGTGCCAGCTCTCCCCCCACAAGCATGAACACTGAAGCTTTCTTT.

The chain carries TRBV19 and TRBJ1-1; D gene unclear. CDR3 length equals 14 residues. Per the germline V gene, CDR1 is LNHDA and CDR2 is SQIVND (reference sequence). Trimming removed 8 bases from V and 0 bases from J, with 13 bases in between. CDR3 amino acids: CASSPTALNTEAFF. In DNA form, the CDR3 reads TGTGCCAGTTCCCCAACAGCGCTGAACACTGAAGCTTTCTTT.

The chain joins TRBV7-9 to TRBJ1-5; D not resolved. Germline lookup yields CDR1 SEHNR and CDR2 FQNEAQ (reference sequence). There are 16 residues in the CDR3. With 1 base removed from V and 2 bases from J, the gap between germline ends came to 12 bases. This CDR3 reads CASSLEGSRGNQPQHF. CDR3 sequence (DNA): TGTGCCAGCAGCTTAGAGGGCAGCCGAGGCAATCAGCCCCAGCATTTT.

This chain uses TRBV5-8 with TRBJ2-5, with a tentative D call TRBD2 (6 bases). Germline CDR1 reads SGHTS; CDR2 reads YDEGEE. Trimming removed 7 bases at V and 5 bases at J, with 12 bases between. The CDR3 length is 12 residues. CDR3 sequence (DNA): TGTGCCAGCCCCGAAGGAGGGGAGACCCAGTACTTC. It codes for CASPEGGETQYF.

V gene TRBV28 combines with J gene TRBJ1-6, with 8 bases that match TRBD1. The CDR3 is 14 residues long. V was pared by 6 bases and J by 6 bases, with 4 bases of the junction left unmatched. In germline, CDR1 is MDHEN, CDR2 SYDVKM. The chain's CDR3 is CASRPGQANSPLHF. The CDR3 coding sequence is TGTGCCAGCAGACCGGGACAGGCTAATTCACCCCTCCACTTT. Full variable domain (missing parts from reference TRBV28 and TRBJ1-6): DVKVTQSSRYLVKRTGEKVFLECVQDMDHENMFWYRQDPGLGLRLIYFSYDVKMKEKGDIPEGYSVSREKKERFSLILESASTNQTSMYLCASRPGQANSPLHFGNGTRLTVT.

In this sample, this clone turned up once. The chain has TRBV28 and TRBJ2-2; D gene uncertain. This CDR3 spans 11 amino acids. V was cut by 7 bases and J by 6 bases, with 6 bases left in between. Per the germline V gene, CDR1 is MDHEN and CDR2 is SYDVKM. The CDR3 DNA reads TGTGCCAGCACGGTCGCCGGGGAGCTGTTTTTT. Its translation: CASTVAGELFF. Full variable domain (rest looked up from reference TRBV28 and TRBJ2-2): DVKVTQSSRYLVKRTGEKVFLECVQDMDHENMFWYRQDPGLGLRLIYFSYDVKMKEKGDIPEGYSVSREKKERFSLILESASTNQTSMYLCASTVAGELFFGEGSRLTVL.